This entry lists 25 T cell receptor beta chains sequenced from one sample in a study of blood T cell repertoires in COVID-19. Assay used: immunoSEQ multiplex PCR; TCRdb lists only in-frame clones, some missing. The repertoire holds 130,000 or so clones, with approximately 81% as singletons. The source material was peripheral blood. These TCRs come from a woman in her fifties or sixties with active or convalescent COVID-19.

V and J are TRBV7-9 and TRBJ2-7; 14 bases map to TRBD2. CDR1 is SEHNR and CDR2 is FQNEAQ in the germline V gene (reference sequence). After removal of 3 bases from V and 5 bases from J, the junction contained 6 bases not matched to a gene. The CDR3 is 16 residues long. CDR3 nucleotide sequence: TGTGCCAGCAGCTTGGGGACTAGCGGGAGAACGGACGAGCAGTACTTC. This gives the protein CASSLGTSGRTDEQYF.

This chain links TRBV7-9 with TRBJ1-4, with 7 bases fitting TRBD1. The V segment lost 5 bases and the J segment 0 bases; nucleotides outside the gene matches: 9. The CDR3 has 17 amino acids. Germline V lookup: CDR1 SEHNR, CDR2 FQNEAQ (reference sequence). This chain's CDR3 is CASSGRQGGATNEKLFF. The CDR3 DNA is TGTGCCAGCAGCGGCCGACAGGGTGGAGCAACTAATGAAAAACTGTTTTTT.

The V and J genes are TRBV29-1 and TRBJ2-1, with D tentatively TRBD1 (5 bases). In germline, CDR1 is SQVTM, CDR2 ANQGSEA. This CDR3 is 10 amino acids long. Trimming stripped 4 bases from V and 7 bases from J, with 5 bases between. The CDR3 region is CSVGQNEQFF. The CDR3 nucleotides are TGCAGCGTTGGACAGAATGAGCAGTTCTTC.

The chain links TRBV11-2 to TRBJ1-2; the match to TRBD1 covers 7 bases. This CDR3 region has 15 residues. From germline, CDR1 is SGHAT and CDR2 FQNNGV. The V gene end was trimmed by 5 bases and the J gene end by 8 bases; junction bases not matched to a gene: 14. As DNA, the CDR3 is TGTGCCAGCAGCCAAGACCGGGACAGCAGTAACGGCTACACCTTC. As protein: CASSQDRDSSNGYTF. Based on the CDR3 plus reference TRBV11-2 and TRBJ1-2, the full variable domain is EAGVAQSPRYKIIEKRQSVAFWCNPISGHATLYWYQQILGQGPKLLIQFQNNGVVDDSQLPKDRFSAERLKGVDSTLKIQPAKLEDSAVYLCASSQDRDSSNGYTFGSGTRLTVV.

The chain uses TRBV5-1 and TRBJ1-4, with D perhaps TRBD1 (6 bases). The CDR3 is 14 residues long. From germline, CDR1 is SGHRS and CDR2 YFSETQ. Trimming removed 5 bases from V and 3 bases from J, with 11 bases in between. CDR3 sequence reads: CASRPQGANEKLFF. The CDR3 DNA reads TGCGCCAGCAGGCCACAGGGAGCTAATGAAAAACTGTTTTTT.

The chain has TRBV18 and TRBJ1-6; TRBD1 might be the D (5 bases). Germline CDR1 reads KGHSH; CDR2 reads LQKENI. V gave up 2 bases and J gave up 0 bases, with 17 bases separating them. The CDR3 contains 19 residues. The CDR3 coding sequence is TGTGCCAGCTCACCAATCTTCAGGGCCGCGAGCTCCTATAATTCACCCCTCCACTTT. Its protein product is CASSPIFRAASSYNSPLHF.

The chain carries TRBV3-1 (or the pseudogene TRBV3-2) and TRBJ2-1, with D hard to call. Germline lookup yields CDR1 LGHDT and CDR2 YNNKEL (reference sequence). The V end was cut by 2 bases, the J end by 7 bases, with 3 bases between. This CDR3 region has 11 residues. This CDR3 is CASSQINEQFF. In nucleotides, the CDR3 is TGTGCCAGCAGCCAAATAAATGAGCAGTTCTTC.

CDR3 DNA: TGTGCCATCAGTGATTCTCTAGCGGAGACCCAGTACTTC. Residues: CAISDSLAETQYF. The J gene is TRBJ2-5, the V gene TRBV10-3; a weak D match, TRBD2 (6 bases). From germline, CDR1 is ENHRY and CDR2 SYGVKD. The CDR3 has 13 residues. Deletions cut 3 bases from V and 5 bases from J, with 10 bases between.

The V call is TRBV28, the J call TRBJ1-1; 8 bases match TRBD1. Trimming at V came to 6 bases and at J to 11 bases, leaving 11 bases not matched to a gene. The CDR3 length is 13 residues. Germline CDR1 reads MDHEN; CDR2 reads SYDVKM. The CDR3 reads CASSLRTGPGAFF. CDR3 in DNA: TGTGCCAGCAGCCTCCGGACAGGGCCTGGGGCTTTCTTT.

The chain employs TRBV5-5 and TRBJ1-1; D not resolved. Germline-derived CDR1 and CDR2 are SGHKS and YYEKEE (reference sequence). V was clipped by 3 bases and J by 7 bases, with 7 bases between them. CDR3 size: 11 residues. CDR3 nucleotide sequence: TGTGCCAGCAGCTCCAACGGTGAAGCTTTCTTT. As protein: CASSSNGEAFF.

The chain joins TRBV4-3 to TRBJ2-2, with D uncertain. Germline lookup yields CDR1 LGHNA and CDR2 YSLEER. The V and J ends lost 0 bases and 6 bases respectively, with 8 bases between them. The CDR3 runs 14 residues. DNA of the CDR3: TGCGCCAGCAGCCAAGATCACCGGGCCGGGGAGCTGTTTTTT. Translation gives CASSQDHRAGELFF.

In this sample, this clone turned up once. V is TRBV15 and J is TRBJ2-4; 8 bases are a match to TRBD1. The CDR3 loop spans 15 amino acids. The germline CDR1 and CDR2 sequences are LNHNV and YYDKDF (reference sequence). After removal of 0 bases from V and 4 bases from J, the junction contained 2 bases not matched to a gene. The CDR3 sequence: CATSRDRQGKNIQYF. CDR3 in DNA: TGTGCCACCAGCAGAGATAGACAGGGGAAAAACATTCAGTACTTC. Combining the CDR3 with reference TRBV15 and TRBJ2-4 gives the whole variable domain DAMVIQNPRYQVTQFGKPVTLSCSQTLNHNVMYWYQQKSSQAPKLLFHYYDKDFNNEADTPDNFQSRRPNTSFCFLDIRSPGLGDTAMYLCATSRDRQGKNIQYFGAGTRLSVL.

The chain links TRBV4-1 to TRBJ1-5, with D unresolved. The CDR3 length is 18 residues. Germline V lookup: CDR1 MGHRA, CDR2 YSYEKL. V lost 1 base to trimming and J lost 2 bases, with 18 bases between them. CDR3 nucleotide sequence: TGCGCCAGCAGCCAAGTACTACGGGGAACGGAACGCAATCAGCCCCAGCATTTT. It specifies CASSQVLRGTERNQPQHF.

The chain links TRBV5-1 to TRBJ1-4, with TRBD1 identical over 8 bases. Germline trimming cut 0 bases from V and 7 bases from J; bases unmatched to any gene: 2. The germline V gene encodes CDR1 SGHRS and CDR2 YFSETQ. This CDR3 has 14 residues. The CDR3 is CASSLAQGGEKLFF. In nucleotides, the CDR3 is TGCGCCAGCAGCTTGGCACAGGGGGGTGAAAAACTGTTTTTT.

J is TRBJ2-1 and V is TRBV27, with 11 bases matching TRBD2. The germline V gene has CDR1 MNHEY and CDR2 SMNVEV (reference sequence). V was pared by 5 bases and J by 8 bases, with 8 bases of the junction left unmatched. The CDR3 totals 15 residues. CDR3: CASSIPSGGKDEQFF. In nucleotides, the CDR3 is TGTGCCAGCAGTATTCCTAGCGGGGGGAAGGATGAGCAGTTCTTC.

This chain joins TRBV7-2 and TRBJ2-7; weak D call: TRBD2 (5 bases). Germline assignment: CDR1 SGHTA and CDR2 FQGNSA. The CDR3 has 15 amino acids. The V and J ends lost 5 bases and 0 bases respectively, with 14 bases between them. In nucleotides, the CDR3 is TGTGCCAGCAGCCGCTCGAGCGGAGCCTCCTACGAGCAGTACTTC. Protein: CASSRSSGASYEQYF.

V usage is TRBV19 and J usage is TRBJ1-2; D call uncertain. There are 15 residues in the CDR3. V lost 0 bases and J lost 5, with 13 bases in between. In germline, CDR1 is LNHDA, CDR2 SQIVND (reference sequence). CDR3 DNA sequence: TGTGCCAGTAGTATAGACTTCGACAATCAGTATGGCTACACCTTC. Its translation: CASSIDFDNQYGYTF. Full variable domain (missing parts from reference TRBV19 and TRBJ1-2): DGGITQSPKYLFRKEGQNVTLSCEQNLNHDAMYWYRQDPGQGLRLIYYSQIVNDFQKGDIAEGYSVSREKKESFPLTVTSAQKNPTAFYLCASSIDFDNQYGYTFGSGTRLTVV.

The chain links TRBV4-1 to TRBJ2-1, with TRBD2 matching 11 bases. Trimming took 0 bases from V and 4 from J; bases not matched to a gene: 5. This CDR3 is 17 amino acids long. Germline V gene sequence: CDR1 MGHRA, CDR2 YSYEKL. The CDR3 spells CASSQEGGLAGYNEQFF. The CDR3 DNA is TGCGCCAGCAGCCAAGAAGGTGGACTAGCGGGTTACAATGAGCAGTTCTTC.

As to this clone: The same CDR3 arises from other DNA sequences in this sample as well. V gene TRBV19 combines with J gene TRBJ1-5; weak D call: TRBD1 (5 bases). CDR3 size: 13 residues. V lost 8 bases, J lost 4 bases, and 12 bases lay in between. The germline V gene encodes CDR1 LNHDA and CDR2 SQIVND (reference sequence). The CDR3, as DNA: TGTGCCAGTTCTAAGACAGTGAATCAGCCCCAGCATTTT. Translated, it gives CASSKTVNQPQHF.

The chain couples TRBV2 to TRBJ1-2, with TRBD1 matching over 10 bases. This CDR3 contains 18 residues. CDR1 SNHLY and CDR2 FYNNEI come from the germline V gene. V shed 10 bases and J 2 bases; nucleotides not matched to a gene: 19. CDR3 in amino acids: CANFYTGTGDFINYGYTF. The CDR3, as DNA: TGTGCCAACTTCTATACCGGGACAGGGGATTTTATAAACTATGGCTACACCTTC.

Only a few counts were recorded for this clone. The gene calls are TRBV15 and TRBJ2-1, with TRBD2 identical over 9 bases. V shed 0 bases, J shed 7 bases, and the junction held 7 bases outside the gene matches. The CDR3 is made up of 16 amino acids. Germline V gives CDR1 LNHNV, CDR2 YYDKDF (reference sequence). The DNA of the CDR3 is TGTGCCACCAGCAGAGAACGGGTAGCGGGAGTGAATGAGCAGTTCTTC. Residues: CATSRERVAGVNEQFF.

V usage is TRBV18 and J usage is TRBJ2-3, with TRBD2 matching 14 bases. Trimming cost V 6 bases and J 5 bases; bases outside gene matches: 7. Germline assignment: CDR1 KGHSH and CDR2 LQKENI. The CDR3 length is 16 residues. This chain's CDR3 is CASSTSGTSGGDTQYF. The CDR3 nucleotides read TGTGCCAGCTCGACCTCAGGGACTAGCGGGGGAGATACGCAGTATTTT.

V is TRBV11-2 and J is TRBJ2-5, with D perhaps TRBD2 (5 bases). Germline CDR1 SGHAT, CDR2 FQNNGV. V lost 5 bases, J lost 3 bases, and 19 bases lay in between. The CDR3 contains 16 residues. The CDR3 region is CASSIILGGAEETQYF. The CDR3 DNA sequence: TGTGCCAGCAGCATTATTCTCGGTGGAGCGGAAGAGACCCAGTACTTC.

The rearrangement joins TRBV10-3 to TRBJ1-1, with D maybe TRBD1 (6 bases). Trimming shortened V by 4 bases and J by 1 base, and 13 bases separated the two germline ends. Germline V gene data show CDR1 as ENHRY and CDR2 as SYGVKD. The CDR3 runs 15 residues. CDR3 sequence reads: CAISVGGAGNTEAFF. In DNA, the CDR3 is TGTGCCATCAGTGTGGGGGGGGCAGGGAACACTGAAGCTTTCTTT.

This clone is medium-sized in the sample. The chain has TRBV6-6 and TRBJ2-2, with 7 nucleotides matching TRBD1. The CDR3 consists of 17 residues. Germline assignment: CDR1 MNHNY and CDR2 SVGAGI (reference sequence). The V gene end was trimmed by 5 bases and the J gene end by 1 base; junction bases not matched to a gene: 10. The DNA of the CDR3 is TGTGCCAGCAGTCCCTACCTCGACAGGGTGAACACCGGGGAGCTGTTTTTT. Translating it yields CASSPYLDRVNTGELFF.